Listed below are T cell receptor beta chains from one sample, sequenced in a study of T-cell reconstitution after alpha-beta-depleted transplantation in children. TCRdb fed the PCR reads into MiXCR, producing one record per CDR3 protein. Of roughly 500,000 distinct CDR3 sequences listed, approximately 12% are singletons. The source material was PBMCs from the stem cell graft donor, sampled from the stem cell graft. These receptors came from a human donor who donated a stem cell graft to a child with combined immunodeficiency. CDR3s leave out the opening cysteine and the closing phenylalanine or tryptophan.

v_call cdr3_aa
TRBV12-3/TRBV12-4 ASSFPPIETQY
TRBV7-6 ASSLVENLPLSGELF
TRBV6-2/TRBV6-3 ASSYPYDSGANVLT
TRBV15 ATSTGGIVEQF
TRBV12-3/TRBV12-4 ASSGPGQGDYNEQF
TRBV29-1 SVERGNTDTQY
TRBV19 ASNFSGQGTYEQY
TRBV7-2 ASSLVTGGHQPQH
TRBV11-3 ASSSEGQLYNEQF
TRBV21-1 ASSKRQSGTGDVGAKNIQY
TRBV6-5 ASSYSVGTGAKNIQY
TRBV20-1 SARVGGNSNQPQH
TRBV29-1 SVEPLFSNTEAF
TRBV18 ASSPLGPESYEQY
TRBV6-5 ASSYSGGGFTGELF
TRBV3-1 ASSRVRASGSNEQF
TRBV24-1 ATSDRPFGVQY
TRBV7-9 AGSGTNHQETQY
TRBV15 ATSQKNTGELFF
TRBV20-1 SVRRRGWTNEQY